The table lists the clone carrying this T cell receptor beta chain with a count of one. These data come from a study of shared clonotypes between healthy human individuals. The CDR3 length is 14 residues. Germline V CDR1 and CDR2: MNHEY, SVGAGI. The V gene end was trimmed by 0 bases and the J gene end by 6 bases; junction bases not matched to a gene: 2. Only in-frame clones appear in the TCRdb table, and some are missing; sequencing was by immunoSEQ multiplex PCR. Among 800,000 to 1,200,000 clones, about 80% were seen once, and the ten largest hold more than 0.5%. Adult Caucasians living in Nashville, Tennessee made up all of the donors. CD4+ cell separation produced CD45RA+ naive and CD45RA-negative memory subsets.

The chain carries TRBV6-5 and TRBJ2-7; 10 nucleotides match TRBD2. Sequencing input: memory CD4+ T cells from PBMCs. As to subset: CD45RA-negative fraction. This clonotype was obtained from a man aged 18 to 35 in good health. Some clones in this sample may be carry-over from other donors' samples. The CDR3 here is CASSYSLAGVEQYF. The CDR3 DNA is TGTGCCAGCAGTTACTCTCTAGCGGGAGTCGAGCAGTACTTC.